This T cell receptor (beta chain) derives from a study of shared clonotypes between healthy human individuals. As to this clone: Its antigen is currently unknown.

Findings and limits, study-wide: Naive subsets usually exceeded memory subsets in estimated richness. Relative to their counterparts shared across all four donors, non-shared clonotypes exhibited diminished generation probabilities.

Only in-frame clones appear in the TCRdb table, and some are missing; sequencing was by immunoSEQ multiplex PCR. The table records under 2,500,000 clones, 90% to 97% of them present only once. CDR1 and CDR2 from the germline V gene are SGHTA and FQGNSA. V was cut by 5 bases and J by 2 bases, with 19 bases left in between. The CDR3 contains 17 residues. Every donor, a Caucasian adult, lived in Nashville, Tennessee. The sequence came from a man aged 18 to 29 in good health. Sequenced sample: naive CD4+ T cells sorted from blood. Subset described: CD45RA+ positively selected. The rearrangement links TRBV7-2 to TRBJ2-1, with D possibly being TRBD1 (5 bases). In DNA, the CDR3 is TGTGCCAGCAGCCCTAGGCCCAGGGTCGTGGCCTACAATGAGCAGTTCTTC. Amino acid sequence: CASSPRPRVVAYNEQFF. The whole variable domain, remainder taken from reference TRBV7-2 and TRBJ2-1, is GAGVSQSPSNKVTEKGKDVELRCDPISGHTALYWYRQSLGQGLEFLIYFQGNSAPDKSGLPSDRFSAERTGGSVSTLTIQRTQQEDSAVYLCASSPRPRVVAYNEQFFGPGTRLTVL.